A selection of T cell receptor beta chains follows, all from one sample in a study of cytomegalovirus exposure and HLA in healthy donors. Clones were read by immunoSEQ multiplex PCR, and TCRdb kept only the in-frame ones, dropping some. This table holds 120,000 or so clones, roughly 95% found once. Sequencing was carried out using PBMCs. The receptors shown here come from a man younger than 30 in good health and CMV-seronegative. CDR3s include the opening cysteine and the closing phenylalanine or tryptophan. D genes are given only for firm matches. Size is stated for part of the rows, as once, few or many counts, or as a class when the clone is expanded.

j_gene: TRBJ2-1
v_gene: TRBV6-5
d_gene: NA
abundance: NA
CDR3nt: TGTGCCAGCAGTTACGGCACTAGTGATTACAATGAGCAGTTCTTC
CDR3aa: CASSYGTSDYNEQFF

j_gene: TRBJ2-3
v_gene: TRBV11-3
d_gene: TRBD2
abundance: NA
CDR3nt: TGTGCCAGCAGCTTTAGCGGGAGGGGTGGGATGGATACGCAGTATTTT
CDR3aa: CASSFSGRGGMDTQYF

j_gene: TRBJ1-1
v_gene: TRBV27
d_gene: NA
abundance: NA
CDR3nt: TGTGCCAGCAGTTTTAAGGGGTCGAACACTGAAGCTTTCTTT
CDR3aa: CASSFKGSNTEAFF

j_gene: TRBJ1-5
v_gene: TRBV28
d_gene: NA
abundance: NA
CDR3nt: TGTGCCAGCACAGGGGCGAGGGGGTCCTACGGCAATCAGCCCCAGCATTTT
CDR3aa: CASTGARGSYGNQPQHF

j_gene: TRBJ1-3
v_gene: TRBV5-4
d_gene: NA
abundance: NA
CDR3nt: TGTGCCAGCAGCTTGAACTCTGGCTCTGGAAACACCATATATTTT
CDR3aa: CASSLNSGSGNTIYF

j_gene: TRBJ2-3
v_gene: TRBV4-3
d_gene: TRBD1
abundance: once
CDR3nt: TGCGCCAGCAGCGAAGTTTACAGGGGTGTAACAGATACGCAGTATTTT
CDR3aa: CASSEVYRGVTDTQYF

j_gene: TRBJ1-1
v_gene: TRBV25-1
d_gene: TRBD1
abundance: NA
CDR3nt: TGTGCCAGCAGTACACAGGGGGACACTGAAGCTTTCTTT
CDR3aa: CASSTQGDTEAFF

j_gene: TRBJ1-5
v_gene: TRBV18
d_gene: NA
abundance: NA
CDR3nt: TGTGCCAGCTCCCCGGAAGCCCCAGGCCCTAGCAATCAGCCCCAGCATTTT
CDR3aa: CASSPEAPGPSNQPQHF

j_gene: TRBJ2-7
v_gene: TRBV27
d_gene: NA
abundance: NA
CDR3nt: TGTGCCAGGGACGTCTGGCGGGCCAGCTACGAGCAGTACTTC
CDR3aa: CARDVWRASYEQYF

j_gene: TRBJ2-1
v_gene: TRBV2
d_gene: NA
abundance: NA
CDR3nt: TGTGCCAGCAGCGTAGCGGACCCCTCCTACAATGAGCAGTTCTTC
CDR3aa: CASSVADPSYNEQFF

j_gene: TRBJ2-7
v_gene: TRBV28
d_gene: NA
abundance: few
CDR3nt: TGTGCCAGCACCCAGCGCGGTAAACCCTACGAGCAGTACTTC
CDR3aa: CASTQRGKPYEQYF

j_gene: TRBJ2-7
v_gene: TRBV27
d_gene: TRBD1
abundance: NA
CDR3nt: TGTGCCAGCAGTTCAGACAGGGTCTACGAGCAGTACTTC
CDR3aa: CASSSDRVYEQYF

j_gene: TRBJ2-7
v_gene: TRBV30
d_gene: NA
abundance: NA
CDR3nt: TGTGCCTGGAGTAGACAGAGAGACTACGAGCAGTACTTC
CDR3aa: CAWSRQRDYEQYF

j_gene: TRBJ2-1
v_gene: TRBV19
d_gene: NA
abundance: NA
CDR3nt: TGTGCCAGTAGTACGACCGGGACATATTACAATGAGCAGTTCTTC
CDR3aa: CASSTTGTYYNEQFF

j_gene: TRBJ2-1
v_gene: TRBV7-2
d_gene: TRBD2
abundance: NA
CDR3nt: TGTGCCAGCAGCCCGGGACTAGCGAACAATGAGCAGTTCTTC
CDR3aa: CASSPGLANNEQFF

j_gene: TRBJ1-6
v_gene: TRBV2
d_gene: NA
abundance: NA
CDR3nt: TGTGCCAGTTCCGGACAGCGATATAATTCACCCCTCCACTTT
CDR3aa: CASSGQRYNSPLHF

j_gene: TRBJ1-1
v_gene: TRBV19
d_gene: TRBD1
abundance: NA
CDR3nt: TGTGCCAGTAGTATTTCAGGGGGCGCCACTGAAGCTTTCTTT
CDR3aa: CASSISGGATEAFF

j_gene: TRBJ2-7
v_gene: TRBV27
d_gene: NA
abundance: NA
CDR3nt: TGTGCCAGCAGTACCCGCGACAGGAGCTCCTACGAGCAGTACTTC
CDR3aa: CASSTRDRSSYEQYF

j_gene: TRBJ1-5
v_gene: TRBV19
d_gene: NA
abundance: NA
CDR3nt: TGTGCCAGCAACGGCCAGGCCGGGGGTCATCAGCCCCAGCATTTT
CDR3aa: CASNGQAGGHQPQHF

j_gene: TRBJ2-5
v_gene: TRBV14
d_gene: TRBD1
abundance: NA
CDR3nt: TGTGCCAGCAGCCAAGATTCGAGGCAGGGGGCCTTGGAGACCCAGTACTTC
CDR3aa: CASSQDSRQGALETQYF

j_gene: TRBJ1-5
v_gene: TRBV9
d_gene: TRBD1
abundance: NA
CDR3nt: TGTGCCAGCAGCGAAGGGGGCTCCCAGCCCCAGCATTTT
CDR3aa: CASSEGGSQPQHF

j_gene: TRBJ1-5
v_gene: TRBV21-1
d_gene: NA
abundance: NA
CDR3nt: TGTGCCAGCAGCAAAGTAAGGAGGGGCCAGGTCAATCAGCCCCAGCATTTT
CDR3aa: CASSKVRRGQVNQPQHF

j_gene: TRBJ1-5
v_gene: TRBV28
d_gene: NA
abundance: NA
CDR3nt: TGTGCCAGCAGATCAGGGTTCAATCAGCCCCAGCATTTT
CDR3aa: CASRSGFNQPQHF

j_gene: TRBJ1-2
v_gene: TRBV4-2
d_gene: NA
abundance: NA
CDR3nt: TGTGCCAGCAGCCAAGAAAGGGGGGGCTTCTATGGCTACACCTTC
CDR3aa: CASSQERGGFYGYTF

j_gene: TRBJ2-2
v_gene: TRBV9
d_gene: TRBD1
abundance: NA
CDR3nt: TGTGCCAGCAGCGTTAGGACAGGGGTGGCCCCCGGGGAGCTGTTTTTT
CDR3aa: CASSVRTGVAPGELFF

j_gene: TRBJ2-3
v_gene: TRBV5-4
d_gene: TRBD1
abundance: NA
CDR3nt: TGTGCCAGCAGTCCGGGACAGGGGGCAGATACGCAGTATTTT
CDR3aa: CASSPGQGADTQYF

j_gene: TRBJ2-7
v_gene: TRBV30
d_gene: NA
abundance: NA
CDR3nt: TGTGCCTGGAGTGCAATATACCTCAAGCAGCAGTACTTC
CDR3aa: CAWSAIYLKQQYF

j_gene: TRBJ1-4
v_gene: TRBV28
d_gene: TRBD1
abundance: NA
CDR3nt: TGTGCCAGCAGGCCCTTCGGACAGGGGAATTATGAAAAACTGTTTTTT
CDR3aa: CASRPFGQGNYEKLFF

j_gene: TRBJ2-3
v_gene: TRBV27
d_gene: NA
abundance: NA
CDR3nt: TGTGCCAGCAGTTTAGAGCGGTTCACAGATACGCAGTATTTT
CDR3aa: CASSLERFTDTQYF

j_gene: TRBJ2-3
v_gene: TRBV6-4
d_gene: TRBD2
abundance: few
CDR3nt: TGTGCCAGCAGTGACTCGACTAGCGGGCCAGATACGCAGTATTTT
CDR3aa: CASSDSTSGPDTQYF

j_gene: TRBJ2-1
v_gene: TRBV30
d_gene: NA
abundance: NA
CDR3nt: TGTGCCTGGAGTGTCATCCCGAGCTCCTACAATGAGCAGTTCTTC
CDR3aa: CAWSVIPSSYNEQFF

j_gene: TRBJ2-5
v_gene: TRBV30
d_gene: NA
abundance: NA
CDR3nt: TGTGCCTGGGGCGCCGGGACTTTAGCTGTGGAGACCCAGTACTTC
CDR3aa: CAWGAGTLAVETQYF

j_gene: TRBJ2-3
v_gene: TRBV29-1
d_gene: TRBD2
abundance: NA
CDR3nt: TGCAGCGTTGAAGTAGGACTAGCACTTGGGTGGTGGAATACGCAGTATTTT
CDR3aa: CSVEVGLALGWWNTQYF

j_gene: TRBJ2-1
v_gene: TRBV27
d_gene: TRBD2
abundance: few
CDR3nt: TGTGCCAGCAGTGGGACTAGCGGGAGGGCCTCGGGTGAGCAGTTCTTC
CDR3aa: CASSGTSGRASGEQFF

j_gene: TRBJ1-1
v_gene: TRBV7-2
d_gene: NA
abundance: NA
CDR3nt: TGTGCCAGCAGCCCCCTCGCAGGGCTTGACACTGAAGCTTTCTTT
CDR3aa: CASSPLAGLDTEAFF

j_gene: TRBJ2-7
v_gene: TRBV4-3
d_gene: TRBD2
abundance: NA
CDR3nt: TGCGCCAGCAGCCAAGAGATGTATGCAGCGGGAGGGATCGAGCAGTACTTC
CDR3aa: CASSQEMYAAGGIEQYF

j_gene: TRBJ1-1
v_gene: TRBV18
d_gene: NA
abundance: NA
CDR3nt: TGTGCCAGCTCACCAATCAGGGGCGGCACTGAAGCTTTCTTT
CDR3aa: CASSPIRGGTEAFF

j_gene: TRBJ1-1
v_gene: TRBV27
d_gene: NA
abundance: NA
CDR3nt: TGTGCCACCCACCAGACCCGGACTTACGGGCACACTGAAGCTTTCTTT
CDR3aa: CATHQTRTYGHTEAFF

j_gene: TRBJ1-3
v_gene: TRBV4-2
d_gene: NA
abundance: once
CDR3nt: TGTGCCAGCAGCCAAGATCAAGGGGTTAGTGGAAACACCATATATTTT
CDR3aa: CASSQDQGVSGNTIYF

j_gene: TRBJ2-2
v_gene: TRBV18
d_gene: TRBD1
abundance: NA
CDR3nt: TGTGCCAGCTCACTTGACAGGGCTTACACCGGGGAGCTGTTTTTT
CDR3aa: CASSLDRAYTGELFF

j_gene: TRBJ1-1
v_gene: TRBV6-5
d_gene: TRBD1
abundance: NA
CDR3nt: TGTGCCAGCAGTGGTAGGACAGGAGGGAACACTGAAGCTTTCTTT
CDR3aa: CASSGRTGGNTEAFF

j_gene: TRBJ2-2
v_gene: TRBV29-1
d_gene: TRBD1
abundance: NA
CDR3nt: TGCAGCGTCCGGACAGGGCCGAACACCGGGGAGCTGTTTTTT
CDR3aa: CSVRTGPNTGELFF

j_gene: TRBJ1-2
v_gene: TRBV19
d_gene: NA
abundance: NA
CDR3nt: TGTGCCAGTAGTATGTGGCAGAACTATGGCTACACCTTC
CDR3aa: CASSMWQNYGYTF

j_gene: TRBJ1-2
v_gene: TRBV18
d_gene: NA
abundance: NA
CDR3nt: TGTGCCAGCTCACCGGGCAGGAGGGACTATGGCTACACCTTC
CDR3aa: CASSPGRRDYGYTF

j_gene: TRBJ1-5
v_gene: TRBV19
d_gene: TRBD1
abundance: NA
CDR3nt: TGTGCCAGTAGTGCGCACAGGGGGCAGCCCCAGCATTTT
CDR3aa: CASSAHRGQPQHF

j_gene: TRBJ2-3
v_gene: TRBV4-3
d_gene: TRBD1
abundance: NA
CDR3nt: TGCGCCAGCAGCCCCGACAGGGGGCGGGGAATGACAGATACGCAGTATTTT
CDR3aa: CASSPDRGRGMTDTQYF

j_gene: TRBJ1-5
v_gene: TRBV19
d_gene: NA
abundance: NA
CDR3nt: TGTGCCAGTAGTGTAGACAGGAATCAGCCCCAGCATTTT
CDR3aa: CASSVDRNQPQHF

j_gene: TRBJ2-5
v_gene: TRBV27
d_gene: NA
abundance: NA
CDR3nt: TGTGCCAGCATGGAAACGCGGCGGGAGACCCAGTACTTC
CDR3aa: CASMETRRETQYF